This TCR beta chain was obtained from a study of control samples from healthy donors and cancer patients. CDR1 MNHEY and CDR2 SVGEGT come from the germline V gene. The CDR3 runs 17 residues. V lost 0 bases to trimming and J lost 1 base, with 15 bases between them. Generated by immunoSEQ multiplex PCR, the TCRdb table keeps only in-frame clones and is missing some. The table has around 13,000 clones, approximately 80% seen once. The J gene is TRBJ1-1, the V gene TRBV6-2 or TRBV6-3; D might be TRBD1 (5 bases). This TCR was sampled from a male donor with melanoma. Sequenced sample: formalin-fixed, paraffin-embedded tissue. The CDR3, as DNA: TGTGCCAGCAGTTACTCGGGCAGGGTATTAAGGAACACTGAAGCTTTCTTT. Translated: CASSYSGRVLRNTEAFF.